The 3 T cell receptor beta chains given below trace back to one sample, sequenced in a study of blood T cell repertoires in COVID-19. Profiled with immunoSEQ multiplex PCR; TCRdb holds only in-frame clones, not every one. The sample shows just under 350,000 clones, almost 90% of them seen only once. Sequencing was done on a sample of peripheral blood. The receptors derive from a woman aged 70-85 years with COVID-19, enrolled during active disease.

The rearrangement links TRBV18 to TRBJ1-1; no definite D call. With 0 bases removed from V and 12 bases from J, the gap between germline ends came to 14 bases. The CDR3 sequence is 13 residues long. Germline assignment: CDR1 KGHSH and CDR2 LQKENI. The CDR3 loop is CASSPPAGGSTFF. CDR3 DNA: TGTGCCAGCTCACCACCCGCAGGAGGGTCGACTTTCTTT.

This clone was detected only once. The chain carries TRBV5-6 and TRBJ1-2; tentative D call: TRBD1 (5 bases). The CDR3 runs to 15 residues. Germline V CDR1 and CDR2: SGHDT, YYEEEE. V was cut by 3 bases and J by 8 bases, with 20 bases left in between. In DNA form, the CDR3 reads TGTGCCAGCAGCTCGGGCCAGGGTTCCCTACGGGGCTACACCTTC. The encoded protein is CASSSGQGSLRGYTF.

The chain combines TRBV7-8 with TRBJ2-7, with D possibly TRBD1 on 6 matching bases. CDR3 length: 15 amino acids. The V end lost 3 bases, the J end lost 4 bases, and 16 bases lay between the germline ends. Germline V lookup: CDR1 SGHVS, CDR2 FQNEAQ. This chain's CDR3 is CASSFNRVGVYEQYF. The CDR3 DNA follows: TGTGCCAGCAGCTTCAACAGGGTCGGTGTTTACGAGCAGTACTTC.